Described below is a single T cell receptor beta chain sequence and its context. This sample is drawn from a study of blood T cell repertoires in COVID-19. Across the study: COVID-19 samples from acute and convalescent phases originated in the United States, Italy and Spain. PBMCs, B-cell-depleted T cells, or T cells were the source of the cDNA or gDNA that made up the material.

V lost 5 bases to trimming and J lost 2 bases, with 11 bases between them. The CDR3 is 14 amino acids. In germline, CDR1 is LNHDA, CDR2 SQIVND (reference sequence). The data were produced by immunoSEQ multiplex PCR, yet TCRdb's version contains in-frame clones alone and is incomplete. The sample includes 170,000 or so clones, about four fifths of them seen just once. While infection was still active, Seattle patients were enrolled and then followed longitudinally. This chain uses TRBV19 with TRBJ2-3; D remains ambiguous. The sequence derives from a woman in her 70s with COVID-19, enrolled during active disease. Sequenced sample: peripheral blood. The DNA for the CDR3 is TGTGCCAGTAGTTCTGGGCCTCACACAGATACGCAGTATTTT. This translates into CASSSGPHTDTQYF.